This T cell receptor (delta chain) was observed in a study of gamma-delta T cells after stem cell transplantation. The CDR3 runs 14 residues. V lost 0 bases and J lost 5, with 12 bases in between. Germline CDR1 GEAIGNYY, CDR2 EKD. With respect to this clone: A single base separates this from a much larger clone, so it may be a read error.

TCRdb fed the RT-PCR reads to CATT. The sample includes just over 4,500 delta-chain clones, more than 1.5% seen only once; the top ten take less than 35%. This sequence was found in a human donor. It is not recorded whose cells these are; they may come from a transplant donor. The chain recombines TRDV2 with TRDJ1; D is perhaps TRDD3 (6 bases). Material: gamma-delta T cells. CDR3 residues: CACDTVGVGDKLIF. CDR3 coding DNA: TGTGCCTGTGACACCGTGGGGGTGGGTGATAAACTCATCTTT.